A single sample gave rise to the 5 T cell receptor beta chains below, sequenced in a study of cytomegalovirus exposure and HLA in healthy donors. PCR employed 60 Vbeta and 13 Jbeta primers. Sequenced by immunoSEQ multiplex PCR; TCRdb stores in-frame clones only, minus some. The sample consists of some 140,000 clones, roughly 60% of them appearing once. The sample taken for sequencing was PBMCs. The receptors here all came from a woman aged 40 to 55 in good health and CMV-seronegative.

This clone was observed a few times. J is TRBJ2-3 and V is TRBV5-8; 12 nucleotides align to TRBD1. The V gene end was trimmed by 8 bases and the J gene end by 6 bases; junction bases not matched to a gene: 10. Germline CDR1 SGHTS, CDR2 YDEGEE. This CDR3 comprises 15 residues. The CDR3 DNA sequence: TGTGCCAGTGGCACCGGGACAGGGGGCGCGGATACGCAGTATTTT. It is translated as CASGTGTGGADTQYF.

The chain uses TRBV5-4 and TRBJ1-3; 9 nucleotides line up with TRBD1. The CDR3 contains 15 residues. V gave up 4 bases and J gave up 0 bases; unmatched junction bases: 2. The germline V gene encodes CDR1 SGHNT and CDR2 YYREEE (reference sequence). The CDR3 reads CASSEGQGSGNTIYF. CDR3 bases: TGTGCCAGCAGCGAGGGACAGGGCTCTGGAAACACCATATATTTT.

The chain recombines TRBV10-3 with TRBJ1-5, with D uncertain. CDR3 length equals 14 residues. The V and J ends lost 4 bases and 0 bases respectively, with 7 bases between them. Germline V gene sequence: CDR1 ENHRY, CDR2 SYGVKD. The CDR3 protein is CAISGGYSNQPQHF. The CDR3, as DNA: TGTGCCATCAGTGGCGGTTATAGCAATCAGCCCCAGCATTTT.

The chain has TRBV7-8 and TRBJ2-7; D remains ambiguous. Trimming left V 5 bases short and J 7 bases short, with 9 bases between. This CDR3 has 11 residues. Germline-derived CDR1 and CDR2 are SGHVS and FQNEAQ. The CDR3 loop reads CASSPGEEQYF. The CDR3, as DNA: TGTGCCAGCAGCCCCGGAGAGGAGCAGTACTTC. The variable domain in full, completed from reference TRBV7-8 and TRBJ2-7, reads GAGVSQSPRYKVAKRGQDVALRCDPISGHVSLFWYQQALGQGPEFLTYFQNEAQLDKSGLPSDRFFAERPEGSVSTLKIQRTQQEDSAVYLCASSPGEEQYFGPGTRLTVT.

The CDR3: CASSSPGATEAFF. The CDR3 DNA is TGTGCCAGCAGCTCCCCGGGTGCCACTGAAGCTTTCTTT. The chain employs TRBV7-2 and TRBJ1-1; D is unresolved. Trimming cost V 4 bases and J 4 bases, with 10 bases left between them. Germline V gene data show CDR1 as SGHTA and CDR2 as FQGNSA. This CDR3 region has 13 residues.